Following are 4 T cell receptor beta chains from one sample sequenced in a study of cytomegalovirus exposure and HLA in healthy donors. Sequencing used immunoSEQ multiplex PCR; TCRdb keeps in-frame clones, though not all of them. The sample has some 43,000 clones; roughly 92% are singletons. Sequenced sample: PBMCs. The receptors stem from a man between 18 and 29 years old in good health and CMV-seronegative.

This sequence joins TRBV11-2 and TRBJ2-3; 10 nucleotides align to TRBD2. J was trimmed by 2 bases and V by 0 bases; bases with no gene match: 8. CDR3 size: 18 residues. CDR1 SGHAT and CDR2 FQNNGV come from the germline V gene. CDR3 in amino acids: CASSLDGTSGIYTDTQYF. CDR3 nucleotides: TGTGCCAGCAGCTTAGATGGAACTAGCGGGATTTACACAGATACGCAGTATTTT.

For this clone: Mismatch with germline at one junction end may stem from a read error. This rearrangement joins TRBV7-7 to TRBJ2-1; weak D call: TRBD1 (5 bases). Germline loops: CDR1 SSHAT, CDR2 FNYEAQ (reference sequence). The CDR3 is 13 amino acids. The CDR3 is CASSIQGTNEQFF. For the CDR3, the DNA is TGTGCTAGCAGCATCCAGGGAACCAATGAGCAGTTCTTC.

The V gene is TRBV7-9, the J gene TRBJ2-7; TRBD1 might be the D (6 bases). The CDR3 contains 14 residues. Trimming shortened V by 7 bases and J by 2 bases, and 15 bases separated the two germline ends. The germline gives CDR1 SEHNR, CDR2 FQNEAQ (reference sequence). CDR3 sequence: CASTRDISPYEQYF. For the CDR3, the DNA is TGTGCCAGCACCAGGGACATTAGTCCCTACGAGCAGTACTTC.

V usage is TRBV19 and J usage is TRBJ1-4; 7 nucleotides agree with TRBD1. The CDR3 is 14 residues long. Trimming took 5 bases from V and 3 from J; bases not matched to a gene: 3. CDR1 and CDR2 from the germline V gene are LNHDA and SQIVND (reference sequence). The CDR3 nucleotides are TGTGCCAGTAGTCGTCAGGGGGCTAATGAAAAACTGTTTTTT. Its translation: CASSRQGANEKLFF.